The present TCR beta chain was sequenced within a study of T cells in Graves' hyperthyroidism and ophthalmopathy. Whole-study findings and limits: Stable hyperthyroidism was told apart from ophthalmopathy by a model built on 13 V-J features. Clonotypes that were expanded in thyroid above 0.001 mostly appeared in blood too.

Patients were excluded for uncontrolled infection, other autoimmune disease, pregnancy or lactation. Researchers amplified the TCR beta CDR3 regions from RNA transcripts. The HTBI primer set drove a first-round RT-PCR of the TCR CDR3. Each CDR3 protein gets one entry after TCRdb re-called the multiplex PCR reads with MiXCR. The table includes hundreds of thousands of distinct CDR3 sequences, just under 45% detected once. With respect to this clonotype: Its antigen is currently unknown.

CDR1 is MNHEY, CDR2 SVGAGI, per germline. The length of the CDR3 is 14 residues. Deletions cut 4 bases from V and 6 bases from J, with 15 bases between. Specimen: peripheral blood or thyroid tissue (not recorded which). The receptor's source is an adult man with Graves' disease, either hyperthyroidism or ophthalmopathy (not recorded which). The chain couples TRBV6-5 to TRBJ1-1, with unresolved D. In DNA form, the CDR3 reads TGTGCCAGCAGTTCGGGCACTCTAATCTCTGAAGCTTTCTTT. Encoded protein: CASSSGTLISEAFF.